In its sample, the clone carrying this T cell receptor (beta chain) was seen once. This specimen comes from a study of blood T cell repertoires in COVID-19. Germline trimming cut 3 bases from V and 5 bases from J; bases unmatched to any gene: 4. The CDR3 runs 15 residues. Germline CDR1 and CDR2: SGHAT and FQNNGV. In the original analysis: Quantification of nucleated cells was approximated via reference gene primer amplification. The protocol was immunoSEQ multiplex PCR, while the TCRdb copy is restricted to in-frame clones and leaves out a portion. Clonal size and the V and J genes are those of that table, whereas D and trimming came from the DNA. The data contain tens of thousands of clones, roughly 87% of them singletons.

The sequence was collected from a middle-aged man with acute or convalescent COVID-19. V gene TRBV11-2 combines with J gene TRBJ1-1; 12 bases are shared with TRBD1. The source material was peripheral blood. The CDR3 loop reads CASSLGQGARTEAFF. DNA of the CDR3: TGTGCCAGCAGCTTGGGACAGGGGGCACGAACTGAAGCTTTCTTT.